One T cell receptor (beta chain) is described in this entry. The V end was cut by 1 base, the J end by 6 bases, with 13 bases between. From germline, CDR1 is SGHRS and CDR2 YFSETQ. This CDR3 region has 14 residues. Treatment: some 20 received Ad26.COV2.S at low or high dose, single or two shots; roughly 5 received placebo; per-sample allocation not given. It was on day 63 after the first vaccine or placebo injection that samples were taken. Boston supplied an adult donor aged 18-55 years. Ad26 vector vaccine expressed Wuhan-strain SARS-CoV-2 spike. Repertoires were generated with immunoSEQ multiplex PCR, while TCRdb's copy carries only in-frame clones and drops some. Of roughly 350,000 clones in the sample, 80% to 90% were seen once. This entry belongs to a study of Ad26.COV2.S vaccination and SARS-CoV-2 variants. Study as a whole: The donor was enrolled in the Ad26.COV2.S arm of the COV1001 trial. Intramuscularly, Ad26.COV2.S was given either once or twice, 56 days apart.

The receptor's source is a person between 18 and 65 years old who received the Ad26.COV2.S COVID-19 vaccine or a placebo. This sequence joins TRBV5-1 and TRBJ1-1, with TRBD1 as a possible D gene (6 bases). Sequencing used peripheral blood, obtained in a trial of Ad26.COV2.S vaccine versus placebo. The CDR3 DNA reads TGCGCCAGCAGCTTGTACAGGGAGGGGGCTGAAGCTTTCTTT. Translating gives CASSLYREGAEAFF.